The clone carrying this T cell receptor (beta chain) was seen at least ten times. The antigen remains undetermined. The V gene's germline CDR1 is MNHEY and CDR2 SMNVEV (reference sequence). J lost 1 base, V lost 7 bases, and 8 bases had no gene match. The CDR3 contains 15 residues. The TCR beta CDR3 regions underwent amplification using RNA transcripts as the source. HTBI primers were employed in a first-round RT-PCR of the TCR CDR3. From the multiplex PCR reads, TCRdb called clonotypes with MiXCR, one entry per CDR3 protein. The sample lists about 420,000 distinct CDR3 sequences, around a sixth seen once, with roughly an eighth in the top ten. This sample is drawn from a study of T cells in Graves' hyperthyroidism and ophthalmopathy. Study-level points and caveats: Blood samples included most of the expanded thyroid clonotypes exceeding 0.001.

This receptor was taken from a woman aged 18-30 years with Graves' hyperthyroidism. The chain employs TRBV27 and TRBJ1-1; TRBD1 matches at 8 bases. Sample: blood. CDR3 residues: CASKSGGAGNTEAFF. The CDR3 coding sequence is TGTGCCAGCAAATCAGGGGGCGCGGGGAACACTGAAGCTTTCTTT.